What follows are 2 T cell receptor beta chains derived from one specimen sequenced in a study of CD4 T cells in relation to SARS-CoV-2 and coronaviruses. The method was immunoSEQ multiplex PCR; TCRdb's version includes in-frame clones alone and lacks a portion of them. The sample comprises under 90,000 clones, more than 85% of which are singletons, and 0.23% rests with the top ten. CD4+ T cells from unexposed donors were obtained before the COVID-19 pandemic (2011-2018). Input material: naive CD4+ T cells from PBMCs. The sample's subset: naive CD4+ T cells isolated by negative enrichment. These receptors were collected from a human donor in good health.

The V call is TRBV18, the J call TRBJ1-1; the D gene is possibly TRBD1 (5 bases). V was clipped by 2 bases and J by 1 base, with 8 bases between them. CDR1 is KGHSH and CDR2 is LQKENI in the germline V gene. CDR3 size: 14 residues. The CDR3 spells CASSPTGGNTEAFF. The CDR3, as DNA: TGTGCCAGCTCACCAACTGGGGGGAACACTGAAGCTTTCTTT.

The CDR3 protein is CASRRGTVPFSNYGYTF. The CDR3 DNA reads TGTGCCAGCAGAAGGGGGACAGTTCCCTTTAGTAACTATGGCTACACCTTC. The J gene is TRBJ1-2, the V gene TRBV2; 7 bases agree with TRBD1. The V segment lost 6 bases and the J segment 1 base; nucleotides outside the gene matches: 14. The CDR3 loop spans 17 amino acids. Germline V gene sequence: CDR1 SNHLY, CDR2 FYNNEI.